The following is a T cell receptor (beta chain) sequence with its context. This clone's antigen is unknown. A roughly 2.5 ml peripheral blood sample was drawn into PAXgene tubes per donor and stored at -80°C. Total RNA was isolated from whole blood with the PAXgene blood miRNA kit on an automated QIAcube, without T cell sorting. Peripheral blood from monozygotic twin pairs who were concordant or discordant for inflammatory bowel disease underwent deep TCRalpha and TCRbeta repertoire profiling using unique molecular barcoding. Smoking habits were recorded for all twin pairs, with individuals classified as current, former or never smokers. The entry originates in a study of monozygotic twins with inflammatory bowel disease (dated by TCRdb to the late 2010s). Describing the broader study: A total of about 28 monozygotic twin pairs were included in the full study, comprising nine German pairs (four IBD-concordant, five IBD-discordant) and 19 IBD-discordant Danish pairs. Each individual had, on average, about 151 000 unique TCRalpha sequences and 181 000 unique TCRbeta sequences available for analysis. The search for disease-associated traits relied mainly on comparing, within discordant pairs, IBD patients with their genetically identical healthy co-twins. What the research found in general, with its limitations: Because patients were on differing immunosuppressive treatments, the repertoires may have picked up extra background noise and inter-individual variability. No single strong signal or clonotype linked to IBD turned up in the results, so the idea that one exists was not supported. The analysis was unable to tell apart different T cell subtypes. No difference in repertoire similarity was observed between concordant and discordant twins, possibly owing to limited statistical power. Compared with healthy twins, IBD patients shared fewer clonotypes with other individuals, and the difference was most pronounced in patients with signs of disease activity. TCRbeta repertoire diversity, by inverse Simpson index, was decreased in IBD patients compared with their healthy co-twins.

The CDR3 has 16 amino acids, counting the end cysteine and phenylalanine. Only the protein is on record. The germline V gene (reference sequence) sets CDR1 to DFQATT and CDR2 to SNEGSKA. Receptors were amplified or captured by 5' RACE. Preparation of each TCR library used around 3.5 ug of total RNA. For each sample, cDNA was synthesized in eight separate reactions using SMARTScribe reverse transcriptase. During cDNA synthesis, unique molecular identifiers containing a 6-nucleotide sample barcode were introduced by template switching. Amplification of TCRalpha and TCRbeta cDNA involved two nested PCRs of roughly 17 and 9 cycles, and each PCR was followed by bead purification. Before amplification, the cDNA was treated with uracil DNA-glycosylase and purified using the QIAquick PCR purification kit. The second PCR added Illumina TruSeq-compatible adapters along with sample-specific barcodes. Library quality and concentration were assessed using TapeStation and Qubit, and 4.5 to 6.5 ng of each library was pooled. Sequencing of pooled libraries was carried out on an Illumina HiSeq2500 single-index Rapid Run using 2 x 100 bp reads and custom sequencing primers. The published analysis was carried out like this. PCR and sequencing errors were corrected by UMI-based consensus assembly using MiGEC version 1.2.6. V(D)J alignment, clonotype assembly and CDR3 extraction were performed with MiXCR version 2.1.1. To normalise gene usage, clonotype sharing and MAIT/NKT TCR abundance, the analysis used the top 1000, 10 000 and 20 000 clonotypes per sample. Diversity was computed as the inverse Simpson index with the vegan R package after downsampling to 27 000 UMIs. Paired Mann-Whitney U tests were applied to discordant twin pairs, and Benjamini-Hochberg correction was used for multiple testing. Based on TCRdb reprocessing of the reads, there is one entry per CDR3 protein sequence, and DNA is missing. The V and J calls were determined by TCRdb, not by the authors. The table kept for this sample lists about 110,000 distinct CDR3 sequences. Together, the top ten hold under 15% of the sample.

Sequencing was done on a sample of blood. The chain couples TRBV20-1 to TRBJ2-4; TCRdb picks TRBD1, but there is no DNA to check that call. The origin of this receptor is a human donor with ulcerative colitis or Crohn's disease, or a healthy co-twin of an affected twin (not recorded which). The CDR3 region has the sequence CSARRTGMVAKNIQYF.